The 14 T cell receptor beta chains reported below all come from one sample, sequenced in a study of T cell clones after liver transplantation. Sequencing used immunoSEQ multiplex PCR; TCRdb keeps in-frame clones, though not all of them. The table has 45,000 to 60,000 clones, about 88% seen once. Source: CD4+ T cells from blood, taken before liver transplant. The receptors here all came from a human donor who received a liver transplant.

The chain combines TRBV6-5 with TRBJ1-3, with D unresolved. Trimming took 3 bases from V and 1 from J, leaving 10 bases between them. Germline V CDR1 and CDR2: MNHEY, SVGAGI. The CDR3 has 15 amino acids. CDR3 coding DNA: TGTGCCAGCAGTTATGAGGAATCATCTGGAAACACCATATATTTT. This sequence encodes CASSYEESSGNTIYF.

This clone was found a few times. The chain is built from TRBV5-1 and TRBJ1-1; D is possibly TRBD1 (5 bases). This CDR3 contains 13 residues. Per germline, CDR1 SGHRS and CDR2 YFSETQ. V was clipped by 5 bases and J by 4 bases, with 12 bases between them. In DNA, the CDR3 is TGCGCCAGCAGGTCCAGGGAGGGCACTGAAGCTTTCTTT. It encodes CASRSREGTEAFF.

The CDR3: CASSFPGMNTEAFF. CDR3 nucleotides: TGTGCCAGCAGCTTTCCGGGCATGAACACTGAAGCTTTCTTT. The rearrangement joins TRBV11-1 to TRBJ1-1; D uncertain. The CDR3 sequence is 14 residues long. Germline CDR1 and CDR2: SGHAT and FQDESV (reference sequence). V dropped 3 bases and J dropped 0 bases, with 8 bases sitting between them.

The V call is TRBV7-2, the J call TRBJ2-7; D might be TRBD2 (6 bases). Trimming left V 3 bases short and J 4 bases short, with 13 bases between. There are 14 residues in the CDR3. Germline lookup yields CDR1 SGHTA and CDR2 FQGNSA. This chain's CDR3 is CASSLWREEYEQYF. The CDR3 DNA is TGTGCCAGCAGCTTGTGGCGGGAAGAGTACGAGCAGTACTTC.

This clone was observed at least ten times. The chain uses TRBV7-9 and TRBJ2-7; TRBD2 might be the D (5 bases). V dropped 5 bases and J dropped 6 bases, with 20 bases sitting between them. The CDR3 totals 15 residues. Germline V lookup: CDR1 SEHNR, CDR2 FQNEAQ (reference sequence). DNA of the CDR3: TGTGCCAGCAGCCCGGTGGATAAAAGCGGATTCGAGCAGTACTTC. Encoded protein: CASSPVDKSGFEQYF.

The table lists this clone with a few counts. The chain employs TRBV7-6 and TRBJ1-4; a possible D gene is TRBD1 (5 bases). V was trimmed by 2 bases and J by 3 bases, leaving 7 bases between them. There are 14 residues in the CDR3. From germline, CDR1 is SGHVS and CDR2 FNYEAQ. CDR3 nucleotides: TGTGCCAGCAGCTTAAGGGGCCCTAATGAAAAACTGTTTTTT. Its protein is CASSLRGPNEKLFF.

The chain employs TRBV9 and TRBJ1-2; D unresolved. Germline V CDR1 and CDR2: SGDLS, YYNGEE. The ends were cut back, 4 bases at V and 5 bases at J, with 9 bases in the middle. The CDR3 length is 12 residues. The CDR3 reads CASSTDVYGYTF. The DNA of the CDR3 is TGTGCCAGCAGCACAGACGTGTATGGCTACACCTTC.

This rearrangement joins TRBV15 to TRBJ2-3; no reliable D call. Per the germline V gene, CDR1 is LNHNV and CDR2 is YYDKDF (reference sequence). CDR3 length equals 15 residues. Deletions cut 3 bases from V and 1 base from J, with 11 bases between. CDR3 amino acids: CATSREALGTDTQYF. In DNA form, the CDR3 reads TGTGCCACCAGCAGGGAAGCCCTTGGCACAGATACGCAGTATTTT.

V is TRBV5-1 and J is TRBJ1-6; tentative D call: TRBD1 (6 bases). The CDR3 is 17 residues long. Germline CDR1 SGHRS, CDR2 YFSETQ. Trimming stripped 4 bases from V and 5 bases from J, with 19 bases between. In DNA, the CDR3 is TGCGCCAGCAGCCACCACAGGGTGGGGGGAGATAATTCACCCCTCCACTTT. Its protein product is CASSHHRVGGDNSPLHF.

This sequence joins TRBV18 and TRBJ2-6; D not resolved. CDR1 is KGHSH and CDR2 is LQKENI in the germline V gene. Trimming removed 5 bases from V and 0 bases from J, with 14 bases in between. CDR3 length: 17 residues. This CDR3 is CASSAIQYLSGANVLTF. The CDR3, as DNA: TGTGCCAGCTCAGCCATTCAGTATCTCTCTGGGGCCAACGTCCTGACTTTC.

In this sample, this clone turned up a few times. CDR3 DNA sequence: TGTGCCAGCAATACGGGAGTCTCCTACAATGAGCAGTTCTTC. Protein product: CASNTGVSYNEQFF. V gene TRBV28 combines with J gene TRBJ2-1, with a possible D match to TRBD2 (6 bases). V lost 7 bases and J 0 bases, leaving 10 bases between the germline ends. The CDR3 is 14 residues long. The V gene's germline CDR1 is MDHEN and CDR2 SYDVKM.

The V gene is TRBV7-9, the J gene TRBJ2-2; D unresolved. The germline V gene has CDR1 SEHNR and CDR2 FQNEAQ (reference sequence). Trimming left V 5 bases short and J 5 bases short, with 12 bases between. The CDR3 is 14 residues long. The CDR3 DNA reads TGTGCCAGCAGCCCAACTGGCGGAACCGGGGAGCTGTTTTTT. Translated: CASSPTGGTGELFF.

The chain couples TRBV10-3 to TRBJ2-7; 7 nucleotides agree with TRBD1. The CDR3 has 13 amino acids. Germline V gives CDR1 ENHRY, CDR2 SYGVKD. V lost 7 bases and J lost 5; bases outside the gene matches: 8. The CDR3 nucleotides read TGTGCCATCACTCAGACAGGGTCCCACGAGCAGTACTTC. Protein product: CAITQTGSHEQYF.

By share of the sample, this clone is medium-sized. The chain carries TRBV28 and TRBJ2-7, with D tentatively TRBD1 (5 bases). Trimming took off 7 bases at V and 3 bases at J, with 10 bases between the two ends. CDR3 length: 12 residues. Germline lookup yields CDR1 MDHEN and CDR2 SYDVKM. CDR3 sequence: CASTQQGYEQYF. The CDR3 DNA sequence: TGTGCCAGCACCCAGCAGGGCTACGAGCAGTACTTC.